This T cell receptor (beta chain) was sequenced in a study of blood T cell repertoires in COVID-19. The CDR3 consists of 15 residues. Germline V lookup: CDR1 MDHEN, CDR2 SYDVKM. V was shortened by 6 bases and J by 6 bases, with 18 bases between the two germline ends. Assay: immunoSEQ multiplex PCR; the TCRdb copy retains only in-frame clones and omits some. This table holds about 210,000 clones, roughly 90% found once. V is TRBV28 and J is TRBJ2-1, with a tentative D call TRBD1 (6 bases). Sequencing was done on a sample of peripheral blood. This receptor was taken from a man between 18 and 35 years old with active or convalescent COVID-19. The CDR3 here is CASRTEQGGVNEQFF. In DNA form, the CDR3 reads TGTGCCAGCAGGACTGAACAGGGTGGCGTCAATGAGCAGTTCTTC.